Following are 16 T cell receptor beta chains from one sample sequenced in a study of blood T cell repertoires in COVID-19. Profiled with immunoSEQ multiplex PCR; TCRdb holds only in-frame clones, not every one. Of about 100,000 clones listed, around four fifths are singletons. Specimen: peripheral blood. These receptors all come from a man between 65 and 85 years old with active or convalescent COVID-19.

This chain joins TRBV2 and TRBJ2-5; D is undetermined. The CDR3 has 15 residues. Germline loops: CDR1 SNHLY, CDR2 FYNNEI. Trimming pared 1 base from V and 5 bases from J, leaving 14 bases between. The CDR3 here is CASSEGPNPRETQYF. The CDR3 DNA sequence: TGTGCCAGCAGTGAAGGGCCAAACCCTAGGGAGACCCAGTACTTC.

Here the CDR3 DNA reads TGTGCCAGCAGCACCTTAGCGGGCACCGGGAATACGCAGTATTTT. As protein: CASSTLAGTGNTQYF. This chain links TRBV9 with TRBJ2-3, with TRBD2 identical over 7 bases. Trimming removed 4 bases from V and 7 bases from J; junction bases left unmatched: 12. This CDR3 comprises 15 residues. Per germline, CDR1 SGDLS and CDR2 YYNGEE.

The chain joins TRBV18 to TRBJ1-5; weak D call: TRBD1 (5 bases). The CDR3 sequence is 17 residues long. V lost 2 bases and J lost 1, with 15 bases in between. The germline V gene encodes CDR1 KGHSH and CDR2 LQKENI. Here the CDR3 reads CASSPSAGPGSNQPQHF. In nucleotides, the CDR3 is TGTGCCAGCTCACCATCCGCGGGGCCGGGGAGCAATCAGCCCCAGCATTTT.

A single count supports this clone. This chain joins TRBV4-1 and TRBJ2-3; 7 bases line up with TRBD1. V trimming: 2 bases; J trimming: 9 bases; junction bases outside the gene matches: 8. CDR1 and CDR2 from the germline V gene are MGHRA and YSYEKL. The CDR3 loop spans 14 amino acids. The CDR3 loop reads CASSQHAEDRTQYF. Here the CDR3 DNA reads TGCGCCAGCAGCCAACATGCGGAGGACAGGACGCAGTATTTT.

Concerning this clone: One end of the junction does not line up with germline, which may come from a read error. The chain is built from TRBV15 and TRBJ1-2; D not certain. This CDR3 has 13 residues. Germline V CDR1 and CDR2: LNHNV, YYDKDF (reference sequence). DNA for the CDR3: TGTGCCACCAGCAGAGATCTCGACCGGGAAAGCAACTTC. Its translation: CATSRDLDRESNF.

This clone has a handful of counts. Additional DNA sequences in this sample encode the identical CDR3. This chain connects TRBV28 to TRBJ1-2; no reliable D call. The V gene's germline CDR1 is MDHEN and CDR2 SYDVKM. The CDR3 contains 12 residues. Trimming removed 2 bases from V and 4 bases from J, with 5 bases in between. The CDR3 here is CASSLNSYGYTF. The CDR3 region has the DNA TGTGCCAGCAGTTTAAACAGCTATGGCTACACCTTC.

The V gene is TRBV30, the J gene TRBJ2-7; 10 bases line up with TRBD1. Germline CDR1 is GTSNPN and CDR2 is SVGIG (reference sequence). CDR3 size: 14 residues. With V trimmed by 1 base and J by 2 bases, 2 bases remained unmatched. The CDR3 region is CAWSGGQGTYEQYF. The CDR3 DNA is TGTGCCTGGAGTGGGGGACAGGGGACCTACGAGCAGTACTTC.

CDR3 DNA: TGTGCCAGTAGTTACAGGGGGGCCAATGAGCAGTTCTTC. Residues: CASSYRGANEQFF. The chain recombines TRBV19 with TRBJ2-1; 8 bases match TRBD1. Germline V gene lookup returns CDR1 LNHDA and CDR2 SQIVND (reference sequence). This CDR3 has 13 residues. With 5 bases clipped from V and 6 bases from J, the junction kept 3 bases outside the gene matches. The full variable domain, with the rest looked up from reference TRBV19 and TRBJ2-1, is DGGITQSPKYLFRKEGQNVTLSCEQNLNHDAMYWYRQDPGQGLRLIYYSQIVNDFQKGDIAEGYSVSREKKESFPLTVTSAQKNPTAFYLCASSYRGANEQFFGPGTRLTVL.

The CDR3 region has the DNA TGTGCCAGCAGTTACCGGAGAGGGTTAGGCGTACCTGTCAATGAGCAGTTCTTC. Translated, it gives CASSYRRGLGVPVNEQFF. The chain recombines TRBV6-2 or TRBV6-3 with TRBJ2-1; tentatively, D is TRBD2 (5 bases). The CDR3 covers 18 residues. V lost 2 bases, J lost 6 bases, and 23 bases lay in between. CDR1 is MNHEY, CDR2 SVGEGT, per germline.

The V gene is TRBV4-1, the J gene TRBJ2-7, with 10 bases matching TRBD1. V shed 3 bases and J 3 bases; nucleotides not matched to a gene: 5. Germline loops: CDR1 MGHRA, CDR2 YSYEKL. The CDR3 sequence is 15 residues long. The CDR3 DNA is TGCGCCAGCAGCCACCTTAGGACAGGGGGCTACGAGCAGTACTTC. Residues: CASSHLRTGGYEQYF.

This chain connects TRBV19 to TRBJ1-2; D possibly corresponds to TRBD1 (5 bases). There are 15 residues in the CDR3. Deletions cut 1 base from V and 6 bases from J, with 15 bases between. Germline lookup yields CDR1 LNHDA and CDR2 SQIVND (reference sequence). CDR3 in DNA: TGTGCCAGTAGTATAGGTCAGGGTCCGTACGATGGCTACACCTTC. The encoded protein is CASSIGQGPYDGYTF.

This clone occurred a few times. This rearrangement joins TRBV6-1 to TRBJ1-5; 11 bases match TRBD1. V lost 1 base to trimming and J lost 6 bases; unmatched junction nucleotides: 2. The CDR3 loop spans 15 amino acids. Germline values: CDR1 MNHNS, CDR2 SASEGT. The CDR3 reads CASSEGGTGGQPQHF. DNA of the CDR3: TGTGCCAGCAGTGAAGGGGGGACAGGGGGTCAGCCCCAGCATTTT.

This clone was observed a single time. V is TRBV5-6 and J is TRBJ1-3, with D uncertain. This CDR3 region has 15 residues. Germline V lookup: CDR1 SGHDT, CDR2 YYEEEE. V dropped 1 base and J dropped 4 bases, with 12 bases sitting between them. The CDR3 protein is CASSLRGSGGNTIYF. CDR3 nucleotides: TGTGCCAGCAGCTTGCGGGGTTCGGGGGGAAACACCATATATTTT.

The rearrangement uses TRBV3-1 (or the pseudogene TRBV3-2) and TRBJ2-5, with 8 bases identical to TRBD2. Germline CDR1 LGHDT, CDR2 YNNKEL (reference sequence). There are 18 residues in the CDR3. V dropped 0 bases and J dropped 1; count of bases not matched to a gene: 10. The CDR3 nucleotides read TGTGCCAGCAGCCAAGAAGGTGAGGCTAGCGGGTTCCAAGAGACCCAGTACTTC. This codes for CASSQEGEASGFQETQYF.

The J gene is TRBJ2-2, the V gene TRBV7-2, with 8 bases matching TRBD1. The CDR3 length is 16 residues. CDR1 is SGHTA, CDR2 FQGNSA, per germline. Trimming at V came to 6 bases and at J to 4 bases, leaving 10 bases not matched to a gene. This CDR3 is CASSWTGQEGTGELFF. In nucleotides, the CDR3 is TGTGCCAGCAGTTGGACGGGACAGGAAGGCACCGGGGAGCTGTTTTTT. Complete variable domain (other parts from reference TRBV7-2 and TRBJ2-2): GAGVSQSPSNKVTEKGKDVELRCDPISGHTALYWYRQSLGQGLEFLIYFQGNSAPDKSGLPSDRFSAERTGGSVSTLTIQRTQQEDSAVYLCASSWTGQEGTGELFFGEGSRLTVL.

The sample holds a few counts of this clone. The CDR3 DNA reads TGCGCCAGCAGCCAAGAGGCAGACATGAACACTGAAGCTTTCTTT. It specifies CASSQEADMNTEAFF. This rearrangement joins TRBV4-3 to TRBJ1-1; D remains ambiguous. The CDR3 spans 15 residues. CDR1 is LGHNA and CDR2 is YSLEER in the germline V gene. V was pared by 0 bases and J by 0 bases, with 8 bases between.